Listed below are T cell receptor beta chains from one sample, sequenced in a study of shared clonotypes between healthy human individuals. Generated by immunoSEQ multiplex PCR, the TCRdb table keeps only in-frame clones and is missing some. The sample comprises a few million clones, 90% to 96% of which are singletons, and 0.1% to 0.15% rests with the top ten. The sequenced sample was naive CD4+ T cells sorted from blood. All receptors come from a man between 18 and 29 years old in good health. Both conserved end residues are part of each CDR3. A D gene is named only where the DNA matches it firmly. For some rows the clone size is stated as once, few or many, or as a class when expanded; others skip it.

J gene: TRBJ2-7; V gene: TRBV6-1; D gene: -; clone size: -; CDR3 DNA: TGTGCCACCGCCCTGAGGGGACACCTCTACGAGCAGTACTTC; CDR3 protein: CATALRGHLYEQYF
J gene: TRBJ2-5; V gene: TRBV30; D gene: -; clone size: once; CDR3 DNA: TGTGCCTGGAGGGGGCAGGCGGGCGAGACCCAGTACTTC; CDR3 protein: CAWRGQAGETQYF
J gene: TRBJ1-6; V gene: TRBV19; D gene: -; clone size: -; CDR3 DNA: TGTGCCAGTAGTACCCACCCAGGGCGAAATTCACCCCTCCACTTT; CDR3 protein: CASSTHPGRNSPLHF
J gene: TRBJ2-1; V gene: TRBV11-3; D gene: TRBD2; clone size: -; CDR3 DNA: TGTGCCAGCAGCTTAGGATTGGCGCGGGAGGGCTACAATGAGCAGTTCTTC; CDR3 protein: CASSLGLAREGYNEQFF
J gene: TRBJ1-1; V gene: TRBV6-5; D gene: TRBD1; clone size: -; CDR3 DNA: TGTGCCAGCAGTTACGCTGGACAGGGGAATACTGAAGCTTTCTTT; CDR3 protein: CASSYAGQGNTEAFF
J gene: TRBJ1-4; V gene: TRBV30; D gene: -; clone size: -; CDR3 DNA: TGTGCCTGGAATTTCGCTGCAACTAATGAAAAACTGTTTTTT; CDR3 protein: CAWNFAATNEKLFF
J gene: TRBJ2-2; V gene: TRBV5-4; D gene: -; clone size: -; CDR3 DNA: TGTGCCAGCAGCCCACCCATCGGGGGGCTGCTCACCGGGGAGCTGTTTTTT; CDR3 protein: CASSPPIGGLLTGELFF
J gene: TRBJ1-6; V gene: TRBV11-2; D gene: TRBD1; clone size: -; CDR3 DNA: TGTGCCAGCAGCTTAGCGGGACAGGGGAATTCACCCCTCCACTTT; CDR3 protein: CASSLAGQGNSPLHF
J gene: TRBJ1-1; V gene: TRBV30; D gene: -; clone size: few; CDR3 DNA: TGTGCCTGTTCCCCTCGTGGCGTCAGGGGCACTGAAGCTTTCTTT; CDR3 protein: CACSPRGVRGTEAFF
J gene: TRBJ1-1; V gene: TRBV11-2; D gene: -; clone size: -; CDR3 DNA: TGTGCCAGCAACCCTACCGCAGACAACACTGAAGCTTTCTTT; CDR3 protein: CASNPTADNTEAFF
J gene: TRBJ1-2; V gene: TRBV6-1; D gene: -; clone size: -; CDR3 DNA: TGTGCCAGCAGTGAAGCGCCAGAATTCTATGGCTACACCTTC; CDR3 protein: CASSEAPEFYGYTF
J gene: TRBJ1-2; V gene: TRBV7-9; D gene: -; clone size: -; CDR3 DNA: TGTGCCAGCAGCTCGGGGTCAGCTACTAACTATGGCTACACCTTC; CDR3 protein: CASSSGSATNYGYTF
J gene: TRBJ2-7; V gene: TRBV7-2; D gene: -; clone size: -; CDR3 DNA: TGTGCCAGCACCGAGGCGACCTTGGGGGGCCCCTACGAGCAGTACTTC; CDR3 protein: CASTEATLGGPYEQYF
J gene: TRBJ1-2; V gene: TRBV19; D gene: -; clone size: -; CDR3 DNA: TGTGCCAGTAGTCCTCCAGACCTTCTCTATGGCTACACCTTC; CDR3 protein: CASSPPDLLYGYTF
J gene: TRBJ2-5; V gene: TRBV6-5; D gene: -; clone size: -; CDR3 DNA: TGTGCCAGCAGTTACTCGGGCAGCCTGGCGGAGACCCAGTACTTC; CDR3 protein: CASSYSGSLAETQYF
J gene: TRBJ2-5; V gene: TRBV25-1; D gene: -; clone size: -; CDR3 DNA: TGTGCCAGCAGTGAATTCTGGGACGTGCAAGAGACCCAGTACTTC; CDR3 protein: CASSEFWDVQETQYF
J gene: TRBJ2-7; V gene: TRBV5-1; D gene: TRBD2; clone size: -; CDR3 DNA: TGCGCCAGCAGTTGGACTAGCGGGAGGTTATACGGCACAGCCTACGAGCAGTACTTC; CDR3 protein: CASSWTSGRLYGTAYEQYF
J gene: TRBJ1-2; V gene: TRBV7-2; D gene: -; clone size: -; CDR3 DNA: TGTGCCAGCAGCTTCCAAGGGGGGGACGGTGGCTACACCTTC; CDR3 protein: CASSFQGGDGGYTF
J gene: TRBJ2-5; V gene: TRBV19; D gene: TRBD2; clone size: -; CDR3 DNA: TGTGCCAGTAGTTGGGGACTAGCGGGGAGGAAGACCCAGTACTTC; CDR3 protein: CASSWGLAGRKTQYF
J gene: TRBJ2-1; V gene: TRBV7-9; D gene: -; clone size: -; CDR3 DNA: TGTGCCAGCAGCTTGTTTGAGGCCAATGAGCAGTTCTTC; CDR3 protein: CASSLFEANEQFF
J gene: TRBJ2-3; V gene: TRBV23-1; D gene: -; clone size: -; CDR3 DNA: TGCGCCAGCAGACAGGTAACAGATACGCAGTATTTT; CDR3 protein: CASRQVTDTQYF
J gene: TRBJ2-7; V gene: TRBV5-3; D gene: -; clone size: -; CDR3 DNA: TGTGCCAGAGCTAGAGGGGTAACCTATTCCTACGAGCAGTACTTC; CDR3 protein: CARARGVTYSYEQYF
J gene: TRBJ1-2; V gene: TRBV5-5; D gene: TRBD1; clone size: -; CDR3 DNA: TGTGCCAGCAGCACCGGACAGGGGCGAGGAGGCTACACCTTC; CDR3 protein: CASSTGQGRGGYTF
J gene: TRBJ2-5; V gene: TRBV6-5; D gene: TRBD2; clone size: once; CDR3 DNA: TGTGCCAGCAGTTACTCAGCGGGAGGAGTTTACGAGACCCAGTACTTC; CDR3 protein: CASSYSAGGVYETQYF
J gene: TRBJ1-1; V gene: TRBV6-1; D gene: -; clone size: -; CDR3 DNA: TGTGCCAGCACCCTAGGGGGAGCTGAAGCTTTCTTT; CDR3 protein: CASTLGGAEAFF
J gene: TRBJ2-5; V gene: TRBV7-9; D gene: -; clone size: -; CDR3 DNA: TGTGCCAGCAGCCACGGGCAGGGTCGAAACGAGACCCAGTACTTC; CDR3 protein: CASSHGQGRNETQYF
J gene: TRBJ1-2; V gene: TRBV5-6; D gene: -; clone size: -; CDR3 DNA: TGTGCCAGCAGCCCAATAGGGGGAAACTATGGCTACACCTTC; CDR3 protein: CASSPIGGNYGYTF
J gene: TRBJ2-5; V gene: TRBV28; D gene: -; clone size: -; CDR3 DNA: TGTGCCAGCAGCAGTCCGGGCAACAGAGGGGAGACCCAGTACTTC; CDR3 protein: CASSSPGNRGETQYF
J gene: TRBJ1-3; V gene: TRBV30; D gene: -; clone size: -; CDR3 DNA: TGTGCCTGGAGTGTGGACGATGGAAACACCATATATTTT; CDR3 protein: CAWSVDDGNTIYF
J gene: TRBJ2-5; V gene: TRBV5-4; D gene: TRBD1; clone size: once; CDR3 DNA: TGTGCCAGCAGCTTGGAACAGGGGGGGACCCAGTACTTC; CDR3 protein: CASSLEQGGTQYF
J gene: TRBJ1-1; V gene: TRBV2; D gene: -; clone size: -; CDR3 DNA: TGTGCCAGCGGGGCCCGGGGTGACACTGAAGCTTTCTTT; CDR3 protein: CASGARGDTEAFF
J gene: TRBJ2-5; V gene: TRBV11-3; D gene: -; clone size: -; CDR3 DNA: TGTGCCAGCAGCTTAGGGCGGGACCAAGAGACCCAGTACTTC; CDR3 protein: CASSLGRDQETQYF
J gene: TRBJ1-3; V gene: TRBV19; D gene: -; clone size: once; CDR3 DNA: TGTGCCAGTAGTATAGGGTGGACAGCTTCTGGAAACACCATATATTTT; CDR3 protein: CASSIGWTASGNTIYF
J gene: TRBJ2-4; V gene: TRBV7-2; D gene: -; clone size: -; CDR3 DNA: TGTGCCAGCAGCCCCTACAGCGATCCAGCCAAAAACATTCAGTACTTC; CDR3 protein: CASSPYSDPAKNIQYF
J gene: TRBJ2-2; V gene: TRBV7-7; D gene: -; clone size: -; CDR3 DNA: TGTGCTAGCAGCTCCCTGGGACTTAACACCGGGGAGCTGTTTTTT; CDR3 protein: CASSSLGLNTGELFF
J gene: TRBJ1-4; V gene: TRBV2; D gene: -; clone size: -; CDR3 DNA: TGTGCCAGCAGGGGGGGAGAATGGGCTAGGGCTAATGAAAAACTGTTTTTT; CDR3 protein: CASRGGEWARANEKLFF
J gene: TRBJ2-3; V gene: TRBV28; D gene: TRBD2; clone size: -; CDR3 DNA: TGTGCCAGCAGTTTAATCCCTAGCGGGGGTGATACGCAGTATTTT; CDR3 protein: CASSLIPSGGDTQYF
J gene: TRBJ2-1; V gene: TRBV25-1; D gene: -; clone size: -; CDR3 DNA: TGTGCCAGCCAACGGGGTACCTACAATGAGCAGTTCTTC; CDR3 protein: CASQRGTYNEQFF
J gene: TRBJ1-1; V gene: TRBV6-5; D gene: -; clone size: -; CDR3 DNA: TGTGCCAGCAGCTTCGGACGGGAGAACACTGAAGCTTTCTTT; CDR3 protein: CASSFGRENTEAFF
J gene: TRBJ2-3; V gene: TRBV7-8; D gene: -; clone size: -; CDR3 DNA: TGTGCCAGCAGCTTAGTTCGGACCACAGATACGCAGTATTTT; CDR3 protein: CASSLVRTTDTQYF
J gene: TRBJ1-1; V gene: TRBV7-2; D gene: -; clone size: -; CDR3 DNA: TGTGCCAGCAGCTTAACCCTCGGTAAAGCTTTCTTT; CDR3 protein: CASSLTLGKAFF
J gene: TRBJ2-1; V gene: TRBV2; D gene: TRBD2; clone size: -; CDR3 DNA: TGTGCCAGCCCCTTGGGGCGGGGGGGCAGATATGAGCAGTTCTTC; CDR3 protein: CASPLGRGGRYEQFF
J gene: TRBJ2-5; V gene: TRBV5-6; D gene: TRBD2; clone size: -; CDR3 DNA: TGTGCCAGCAGCCCGGGACTAAGACAAGAGACCCAGTACTTC; CDR3 protein: CASSPGLRQETQYF
J gene: TRBJ1-3; V gene: TRBV9; D gene: -; clone size: -; CDR3 DNA: TGTGCCAGCAGCGTAGATGAGGGCTCGGCTGGAAACACCATATATTTT; CDR3 protein: CASSVDEGSAGNTIYF
J gene: TRBJ1-2; V gene: TRBV11-2; D gene: TRBD1; clone size: -; CDR3 DNA: TGTGCCAGCAGCTTTGGGACAGTGTATGGCTACACCTTC; CDR3 protein: CASSFGTVYGYTF
J gene: TRBJ2-1; V gene: TRBV30; D gene: TRBD1; clone size: -; CDR3 DNA: TGTGCCTGGAGTGTAGGGACAGAGACTGAGCAGTTCTTC; CDR3 protein: CAWSVGTETEQFF
J gene: TRBJ2-3; V gene: TRBV20-1; D gene: -; clone size: -; CDR3 DNA: TGCAGTGCTAGTTTCGCAGATACGCAGTATTTT; CDR3 protein: CSASFADTQYF
J gene: TRBJ2-7; V gene: TRBV30; D gene: -; clone size: -; CDR3 DNA: TGTGCCTGGAGTGTCGCGGTCGAGCAGTACTTC; CDR3 protein: CAWSVAVEQYF
J gene: TRBJ2-5; V gene: TRBV5-5; D gene: TRBD2; clone size: -; CDR3 DNA: TGTGCCAGCAGCCCCAGCGGGGGGCAAGAGACCCAGTACTTC; CDR3 protein: CASSPSGGQETQYF